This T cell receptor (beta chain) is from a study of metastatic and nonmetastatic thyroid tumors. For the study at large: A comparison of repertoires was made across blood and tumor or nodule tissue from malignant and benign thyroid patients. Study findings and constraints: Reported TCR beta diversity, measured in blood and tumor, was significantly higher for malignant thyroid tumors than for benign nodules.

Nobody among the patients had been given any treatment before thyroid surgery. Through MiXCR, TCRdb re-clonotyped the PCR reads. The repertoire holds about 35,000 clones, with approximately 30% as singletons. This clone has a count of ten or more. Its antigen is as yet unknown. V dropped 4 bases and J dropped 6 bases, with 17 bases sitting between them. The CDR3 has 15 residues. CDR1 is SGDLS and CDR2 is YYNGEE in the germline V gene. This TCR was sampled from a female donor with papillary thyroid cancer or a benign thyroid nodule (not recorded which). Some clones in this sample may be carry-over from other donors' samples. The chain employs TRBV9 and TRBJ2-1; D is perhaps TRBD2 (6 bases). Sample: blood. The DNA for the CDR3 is TGTGCCAGCAGCCATCCGGGACTGGACCTCAATGAGCAGTTCTTC. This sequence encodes CASSHPGLDLNEQFF.